Presented here are 20 T cell receptor beta chains from one specimen sequenced in a study of shared clonotypes between healthy human individuals (dated by TCRdb to 2020 to 2021). The library came from the immunoSEQ multiplex PCR assay. Sourced from immuneACCESS, this table was stored by TCRdb with only in-frame sequences that have V and J called. A share of the clones is absent; for the studies checked, an unresolved V gene accounts for under half, and the remainder has no known explanation. This sample holds over a million clones; around four fifths were observed only once. Clones ranked in the top ten supply approximately 1.3% of the sample. Sequences were obtained from memory CD4+ T cells sorted from blood. The cell subset or site label of this sample denotes: CD45RA-negative fraction. These receptors all stem from a man in his late teens or twenties in good health.

The V call is TRBV19, the J call TRBJ2-1, with 8 bases fitting TRBD2. CDR1 LNHDA and CDR2 SQIVND come from the germline V gene (reference sequence). CDR3 length equals 16 residues. V was clipped by 1 base and J by 5 bases; unmatched bases: 7. The CDR3 nucleotides are TGTGCCAGTAGTATAGTGAGTAGCGGGGCCCACAATGAGCAGTTCTTC. This translates into CASSIVSSGAHNEQFF. Looking up the rest from reference TRBV19 and TRBJ2-1 gives the full variable domain: DGGITQSPKYLFRKEGQNVTLSCEQNLNHDAMYWYRQDPGQGLRLIYYSQIVNDFQKGDIAEGYSVSREKKESFPLTVTSAQKNPTAFYLCASSIVSSGAHNEQFFGPGTRLTVL.

The rearrangement links TRBV6-1 to TRBJ1-6; D remains unclear. Germline V gives CDR1 MNHNS, CDR2 SASEGT. CDR3 length: 14 residues. V dropped 1 base and J dropped 9 bases, with 10 bases sitting between them. This chain's CDR3 is CASSEVGKGSPLHF. DNA of the CDR3: TGTGCCAGCAGTGAAGTTGGTAAGGGTTCACCCCTCCACTTT.

This chain joins TRBV4-3 and TRBJ1-1; maybe TRBD1 (5 bases). Germline CDR1 is LGHNA and CDR2 is YSLEER. The V gene lost 0 bases and the J gene lost 5 bases, with 10 bases spanning the gap. The CDR3 runs 14 residues. The CDR3 sequence is CASSQDAQGTEAFF. DNA of the CDR3: TGCGCCAGCAGCCAAGATGCCCAGGGAACTGAAGCTTTCTTT.

The V gene is TRBV9, the J gene TRBJ1-1; weak D call: TRBD1 (6 bases). Germline values: CDR1 SGDLS, CDR2 YYNGEE. The CDR3 runs 14 residues. V was trimmed by 0 bases and J by 5 bases, leaving 11 bases between them. The CDR3: CASSVDGGRTEAFF. The DNA for the CDR3 is TGTGCCAGCAGCGTAGATGGGGGCCGGACTGAAGCTTTCTTT.

Comments on this clone: At the DNA level, this CDR3 is encoded by other sequences in the same sample as well. The chain combines TRBV6-5 with TRBJ2-2; the D is unclear. The CDR3 is 14 residues long. CDR1 is MNHEY, CDR2 SVGAGI, per germline. The V end lost 3 bases, the J end lost 0 bases, and 5 bases lay between the germline ends. DNA of the CDR3: TGTGCCAGCAGTTATCTATCGAACACCGGGGAGCTGTTTTTT. It encodes CASSYLSNTGELFF.

This CDR3 is CASRGRVVHGYTF. CDR3 DNA sequence: TGTGCCAGCAGGGGCAGGGTGGTCCATGGCTACACCTTC. V is TRBV6-5 and J is TRBJ1-2; D possibly corresponds to TRBD1 (5 bases). Germline V gene lookup returns CDR1 MNHEY and CDR2 SVGAGI. The CDR3 has 13 amino acids. V gave up 6 bases and J gave up 6 bases, with 14 bases separating them.

CDR3 sequence reads: CASSVAGSGVNTEAFF. CDR3 DNA sequence: TGTGCCAGCAGCGTAGCTGGTTCAGGGGTGAACACTGAAGCTTTCTTT. The rearrangement links TRBV9 to TRBJ1-1, with a tentative D call TRBD1 (6 bases). Trimming shortened V by 0 bases and J by 0 bases, and 12 bases separated the two germline ends. The length of the CDR3 is 16 residues. Looked up from germline, CDR1 is SGDLS and CDR2 is YYNGEE.

This chain links TRBV2 with TRBJ2-7; the match to TRBD2 covers 10 bases. There are 14 residues in the CDR3. Trimming at V came to 6 bases and at J to 6 bases, leaving 8 bases not matched to a gene. Germline-derived CDR1 and CDR2 are SNHLY and FYNNEI. The DNA of the CDR3 is TGTGCCAGCAGCCGGGTAGCGGGAGGATTCGAGCAGTACTTC. Residues: CASSRVAGGFEQYF.

In its sample, this clone was seen a few times. V is TRBV9 and J is TRBJ1-2; D is ambiguous. The V end was cut by 1 base, the J end by 0 bases, with 10 bases between. This CDR3 has 15 amino acids. Per the germline V gene, CDR1 is SGDLS and CDR2 is YYNGEE. The CDR3 loop is CASSVTPNSNYGYTF. The CDR3 DNA reads as TGTGCCAGCAGCGTAACGCCCAATTCTAACTATGGCTACACCTTC. The full variable domain, completed using reference TRBV9 and TRBJ1-2, is DSGVTQTPKHLITATGQRVTLRCSPRSGDLSVYWYQQSLDQGLQFLIQYYNGEERAKGNILERFSAQQFPDLHSELNLSSLELGDSALYFCASSVTPNSNYGYTFGSGTRLTVV.

This clone was found many times. The rearrangement joins TRBV11-2 to TRBJ2-2; no clear D. The CDR3 loop spans 15 amino acids. Trimming took off 4 bases at V and 2 bases at J, with 11 bases between the two ends. The germline V gene encodes CDR1 SGHAT and CDR2 FQNNGV. CDR3 region: CASSSDWLNTGELFF. DNA for the CDR3: TGTGCCAGCAGCTCAGACTGGTTAAACACCGGGGAGCTGTTTTTT. The whole variable domain, filled in from reference TRBV11-2 and TRBJ2-2, reads EAGVAQSPRYKIIEKRQSVAFWCNPISGHATLYWYQQILGQGPKLLIQFQNNGVVDDSQLPKDRFSAERLKGVDSTLKIQPAKLEDSAVYLCASSSDWLNTGELFFGEGSRLTVL.

The CDR3 loop is CASSETPGQPSYEQYF. In nucleotides, the CDR3 is TGCGCCAGCAGTGAGACCCCGGGACAACCGTCCTACGAGCAGTACTTC. V and J are TRBV10-1 and TRBJ2-7; the D gene is possibly TRBD1 (6 bases). The CDR3 consists of 16 residues. Trimming took 2 bases from V and 1 from J, leaving 15 bases between them. Looked up from germline, CDR1 is WNHNN and CDR2 is SYGVQD (reference sequence).

The rearrangement uses TRBV6-5 and TRBJ1-2; no firm D call. Between the trimmed V and J ends, which lost 6 bases and 4 bases, there was a span of 9 bases. The CDR3 has 12 residues. Germline CDR1 MNHEY, CDR2 SVGAGI. The CDR3 loop reads CASRGTTYGYTF. For the CDR3, the DNA is TGTGCCAGCAGAGGCACCACCTATGGCTACACCTTC.

This chain joins TRBV30 and TRBJ1-1; D possibly corresponds to TRBD1 (5 bases). Germline loops: CDR1 GTSNPN, CDR2 SVGIG (reference sequence). The CDR3 loop spans 14 amino acids. The V end lost 3 bases, the J end lost 6 bases, and 17 bases lay between the germline ends. Here the CDR3 reads CAWSPGLRDAEAFF. CDR3 DNA: TGTGCCTGGAGCCCCGGACTCCGGGACGCTGAAGCTTTCTTT.

This clone was observed a few times. The V gene is TRBV9, the J gene TRBJ1-6; possible D gene TRBD1, 6 bases. This CDR3 is 15 amino acids long. V was clipped by 0 bases and J by 7 bases, with 11 bases between them. CDR1 SGDLS and CDR2 YYNGEE come from the germline V gene. The CDR3 loop reads CASSVEAGENSPLHF. The CDR3 bases are TGTGCCAGCAGCGTAGAGGCAGGGGAGAATTCACCCCTCCACTTT.

V and J are TRBV15 and TRBJ2-1; perhaps D is TRBD1 or TRBD2 (6 bases each). The V and J ends lost 5 bases and 3 bases respectively, with 11 bases between them. The CDR3 contains 14 residues. The germline CDR1 and CDR2 sequences are LNHNV and YYDKDF (reference sequence). The CDR3 bases are TGTGCCACCAGCGTAGGGGGGATCTACAATGAGCAGTTCTTC. Its translation: CATSVGGIYNEQFF.

The chain is built from TRBV5-1 and TRBJ1-1, with TRBD1 as a possible D gene (6 bases). V was cut by 3 bases and J by 4 bases, with 13 bases left in between. Germline lookup yields CDR1 SGHRS and CDR2 YFSETQ. The CDR3 spans 14 residues. CDR3 sequence (DNA): TGCGCCAGCAGCTCACAGGGTCTCGGCACTGAAGCTTTCTTT. It yields the protein CASSSQGLGTEAFF.

The V call is TRBV19, the J call TRBJ2-7, with 8 bases that match TRBD1. Trimming at V came to 6 bases and at J to 7 bases, leaving 11 bases not matched to a gene. The germline gives CDR1 LNHDA, CDR2 SQIVND (reference sequence). This CDR3 comprises 14 residues. The chain's CDR3 is CASSPDRVGSEQYF. The CDR3 region has the DNA TGTGCCAGTAGCCCGGACAGGGTGGGGTCGGAGCAGTACTTC.

This rearrangement joins TRBV5-1 to TRBJ2-5; 11 bases are a match to TRBD2. Unmatched junction bases numbered 6, after V lost 3 bases and J lost 2 bases. Germline V gene data show CDR1 as SGHRS and CDR2 as YFSETQ. This CDR3 has 16 amino acids. CDR3 sequence reads: CASSSLAGGWQETQYF. DNA for the CDR3: TGCGCCAGCAGCTCTCTAGCGGGAGGTTGGCAAGAGACCCAGTACTTC.

V gene TRBV7-9 combines with J gene TRBJ1-3; 7 nucleotides line up with TRBD1. Trimming at V came to 3 bases and at J to 2 bases, leaving 4 bases not matched to a gene. The CDR3 is made up of 15 amino acids. Germline V gene data show CDR1 as SEHNR and CDR2 as FQNEAQ (reference sequence). The CDR3 nucleotides read TGTGCCAGCAGCTTGGACAGGAACCCTGGAAACACCATATATTTT. Translation: CASSLDRNPGNTIYF.

To note about this clone: Other nucleotide sequences in the sample specify the same CDR3. This CDR3 is CASSPGGPYEQYF. The CDR3 region has the DNA TGTGCCAGCAGCCCGGGGGGGCCTTACGAGCAGTACTTC. The chain recombines TRBV7-2 with TRBJ2-7; TRBD2 matches 8 bases. This CDR3 is 13 amino acids long. Germline V lookup: CDR1 SGHTA, CDR2 FQGNSA. The J segment lost 4 bases and the V segment lost 5 bases, leaving 4 bases of the junction unmatched.